What follows are 8 T cell receptor beta chains derived from one specimen sequenced in a study of blood T cell repertoires in COVID-19. Libraries were prepared by immunoSEQ multiplex PCR; TCRdb keeps only in-frame clonotypes and omits some of them. The table records 130,000 or so clones, roughly two thirds of them present only once. The sample was peripheral blood. These receptors originate from a woman aged 70-85 years with acute or convalescent COVID-19.

This chain uses TRBV5-1 with TRBJ2-2, with 7 bases that match TRBD2. The CDR3 has 16 amino acids. Germline CDR1 and CDR2: SGHRS and YFSETQ. The ends lost 0 bases at V and 6 bases at J; junction bases unmatched: 8. This chain's CDR3 is CASSLVSSGKAGELFF. DNA of the CDR3: TGCGCCAGCAGCTTGGTCTCCAGCGGGAAGGCCGGGGAGCTGTTTTTT. Full variable domain (outside the CDR3, taken from reference TRBV5-1 and TRBJ2-2): KAGVTQTPRYLIKTRGQQVTLSCSPISGHRSVSWYQQTPGQGLQFLFEYFSETQRNKGNFPGRFSGRQFSNSRSEMNVSTLELGDSALYLCASSLVSSGKAGELFFGEGSRLTVL.

J is TRBJ2-7 and V is TRBV21-1; the table's D call, TRBD2, was not checked against the DNA. TRBV21-1 is noted as a pseudogene. The CDR3 consists of 20 residues. The CDR3 DNA reads TGTGCCAGCAGCAAACTATTTTTTAACGGGACTAGCGGGGGGGCCTCCGAGCAGTACTTC. Residues: CASSKLFFNGTSGGASEQYF.

The gene calls are TRBV14 and TRBJ1-4; D uncertain. The CDR3 covers 16 residues. V was shortened by 4 bases and J by 3 bases, with 15 bases between the two germline ends. Germline loops: CDR1 SGHDN, CDR2 FVKESK. The CDR3 is CASSPPPGRANEKLFF. The CDR3 bases are TGTGCCAGCAGCCCCCCTCCAGGCCGTGCTAATGAAAAACTGTTTTTT.

The sample holds one count of this clone. The chain combines TRBV7-6 with TRBJ2-2; 7 bases match TRBD1. Germline V lookup: CDR1 SGHVS, CDR2 FNYEAQ. The CDR3 length is 15 residues. J gave up 2 bases and V 5 bases, and 5 bases lay outside the gene matches. This CDR3 is CASSLQGTNTGELFF. The CDR3, as DNA: TGTGCCAGCAGCCTACAGGGGACAAACACCGGGGAGCTGTTTTTT.

The chain is built from TRBV29-1 and TRBJ2-2, with D perhaps TRBD2 (6 bases). From germline, CDR1 is SQVTM and CDR2 ANQGSEA. The CDR3 extends over 15 amino acids. Trimming took off 6 bases at V and 2 bases at J, with 16 bases between the two ends. Here the CDR3 DNA reads TGCAGCGTCCGACCGGGACTTGACAACACCGGGGAGCTGTTTTTT. Its protein is CSVRPGLDNTGELFF.

The chain carries TRBV2 and TRBJ2-2, with 8 bases matching TRBD1. The trim removed 5 bases at V and 2 bases at J, leaving 4 bases unmatched. CDR3 length: 15 residues. Germline loops: CDR1 SNHLY, CDR2 FYNNEI. The CDR3 region is CASSTGQGNTGELFF. The CDR3 DNA sequence: TGTGCCAGCAGTACCGGACAGGGCAACACCGGGGAGCTGTTTTTT.

This rearrangement joins TRBV15 to TRBJ2-4, with 11 bases matching TRBD1. The CDR3 spans 11 residues. V lost 5 bases to trimming and J lost 16 bases; unmatched junction nucleotides: 4. Germline V gives CDR1 LNHNV, CDR2 YYDKDF (reference sequence). CDR3 region: CATSVGQGVYF. The CDR3 nucleotides are TGTGCCACCAGCGTGGGACAGGGGGTTTACTTC.

The gene calls are TRBV5-4 and TRBJ1-1, with TRBD1 identical over 9 bases. J lost 3 bases, V lost 3 bases, and 6 bases had no gene match. Germline lookup yields CDR1 SGHNT and CDR2 YYREEE (reference sequence). CDR3 length equals 15 residues. Here the CDR3 reads CASSSQGARDTEAFF. The CDR3 DNA is TGTGCCAGCAGCTCACAGGGGGCGCGGGACACTGAAGCTTTCTTT. Looking up the rest from reference TRBV5-4 and TRBJ1-1 gives the full variable domain: ETGVTQSPTHLIKTRGQQVTLRCSSQSGHNTVSWYQQALGQGPQFIFQYYREEENGRGNFPPRFSGLQFPNYSSELNVNALELDDSALYLCASSSQGARDTEAFFGQGTRLTVV.